These 10 T cell receptor beta chains originate from one sample sequenced in a study of preoperative IRX-2 immunotherapy in early breast cancer. Treatment of the sample: preoperative locoregional IRX-2 cytokine immunotherapy. Some clones are missing from TCRdb's copy, which holds only in-frame ones; the method was immunoSEQ multiplex PCR. The data show about 37,000 clones, around four fifths seen once. The sample here was lymph node tissue, taken after IRX-2 immunotherapy. The receptors were gathered from a human donor with breast cancer.

The sample holds one count of this clone. The chain recombines TRBV14 with TRBJ1-5; D remains unclear. Germline CDR1 reads SGHDN; CDR2 reads FVKESK. V gave up 1 base and J gave up 11 bases, with 12 bases separating them. CDR3 length: 13 amino acids. Here the CDR3 DNA reads TGTGCCAGCAGCCAAGTTCGAACGGGCGCCCAGCATTTT. Encoded protein: CASSQVRTGAQHF.

This clone was seen once. The V gene is TRBV5-1, the J gene TRBJ2-3; TRBD2 matches at 16 bases. The CDR3 length is 16 residues. Losses at the gene ends were 6 bases for V and 6 bases for J; bases not matched to a gene: 7. Germline lookup yields CDR1 SGHRS and CDR2 YFSETQ. CDR3 DNA: TGCGCCAGCAAGGGACTAGCGGGGGGGCAAGGTGATACGCAGTATTTT. Its protein is CASKGLAGGQGDTQYF.

The V and J genes are TRBV6-4 and TRBJ2-7; 8 nucleotides agree with TRBD2. Trimming at V came to 5 bases and at J to 1 base, leaving 10 bases not matched to a gene. CDR1 is MRHNA, CDR2 SNTAGT, per germline. The CDR3 runs to 16 residues. In DNA, the CDR3 is TGTGCCAGCAGTTACCCTACCGGGACTAGTTCCTACGAGCAGTACTTC. Protein sequence: CASSYPTGTSSYEQYF.

The chain carries TRBV7-7 and TRBJ2-7; perhaps TRBD2 as D (6 bases). Germline V gives CDR1 SSHAT, CDR2 FNYEAQ (reference sequence). V was pared by 5 bases and J by 4 bases, with 21 bases between. The CDR3 totals 16 residues. The CDR3 region has the DNA TGTGCCAGCAGCCTTGGGACGGGACTCGGCTCGTACGAGCAGTACTTC. This gives the protein CASSLGTGLGSYEQYF.

The J gene is TRBJ1-5, the V gene TRBV11-3; TRBD1 matches 7 bases. From germline, CDR1 is SGHNT and CDR2 YENEEA. The CDR3 length is 17 residues. The trim removed 6 bases at V and 0 bases at J, leaving 11 bases unmatched. The CDR3 loop is CASRPSGQQNSNQPQHF. CDR3 nucleotide sequence: TGTGCCAGCAGGCCATCGGGACAGCAAAATAGCAATCAGCCCCAGCATTTT.

V usage is TRBV28 and J usage is TRBJ1-2, with D perhaps TRBD1 (6 bases). Trimming cost V 5 bases and J 8 bases, with 24 bases left between them. CDR3 length equals 16 residues. Germline CDR1 is MDHEN and CDR2 is SYDVKM. This chain's CDR3 is CASSPRGRQAEEGYTF. In DNA form, the CDR3 reads TGTGCCAGCAGTCCAAGGGGCCGACAGGCCGAGGAGGGCTACACCTTC.

This clone was counted between two and nine times. The rearrangement joins TRBV28 to TRBJ1-5; D uncertain. V was shortened by 3 bases and J by 6 bases, with 9 bases between the two germline ends. There are 13 residues in the CDR3. Per germline, CDR1 MDHEN and CDR2 SYDVKM. CDR3 sequence: CASSLRPTQPQHF. CDR3 nucleotide sequence: TGTGCCAGCAGTTTGAGGCCCACTCAGCCCCAGCATTTT. Looking up the rest from reference TRBV28 and TRBJ1-5 gives the full variable domain: DVKVTQSSRYLVKRTGEKVFLECVQDMDHENMFWYRQDPGLGLRLIYFSYDVKMKEKGDIPEGYSVSREKKERFSLILESASTNQTSMYLCASSLRPTQPQHFGDGTRLSIL.

J is TRBJ2-2 and V is TRBV10-1; 8 bases fit TRBD1. Germline-derived CDR1 and CDR2 are WNHNN and SYGVQD (reference sequence). After removal of 5 bases from V and 7 bases from J, the junction contained 6 bases not matched to a gene. The CDR3 covers 14 residues. The CDR3 reads CASSLDRVSGELFF. Written as DNA, the CDR3 is TGCGCCAGCAGTCTGGACAGGGTGAGCGGGGAGCTGTTTTTT.

The chain couples TRBV6-7 to TRBJ1-2; 10 bases are shared with TRBD1. TRBV6-7 is noted as an ORF with a role that remains uncertain. The V segment lost 2 bases and the J segment 4 bases; nucleotides outside the gene matches: 1. The CDR3 has 14 amino acids. The CDR3 loop is CASSYGTGVYGYTF. The CDR3 DNA reads TGTGCCAGCAGTTACGGGACAGGGGTCTATGGCTACACCTTC.

V usage is TRBV5-1 and J usage is TRBJ2-2; 7 nucleotides match TRBD1. V shed 5 bases, J shed 0 bases, and the junction held 7 bases outside the gene matches. CDR1 is SGHRS, CDR2 YFSETQ, per germline. The CDR3 runs to 16 residues. The CDR3 loop is CASRLGQAANTGELFF. In DNA, the CDR3 is TGCGCCAGCAGGCTCGGACAGGCCGCGAACACCGGGGAGCTGTTTTTT.